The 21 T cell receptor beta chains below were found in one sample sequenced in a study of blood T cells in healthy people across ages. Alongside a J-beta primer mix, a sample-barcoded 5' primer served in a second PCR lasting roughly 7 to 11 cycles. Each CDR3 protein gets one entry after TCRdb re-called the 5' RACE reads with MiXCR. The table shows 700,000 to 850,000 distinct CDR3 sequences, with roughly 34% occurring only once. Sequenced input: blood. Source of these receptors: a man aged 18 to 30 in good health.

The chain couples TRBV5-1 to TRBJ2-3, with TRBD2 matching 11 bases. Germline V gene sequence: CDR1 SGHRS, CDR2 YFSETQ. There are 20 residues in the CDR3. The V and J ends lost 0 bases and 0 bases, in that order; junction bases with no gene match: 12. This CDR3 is CASSLASTSGGPTSTDTQYF. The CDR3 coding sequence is TGCGCCAGCAGCTTGGCGTCTACTAGCGGGGGCCCCACTAGCACAGATACGCAGTATTTT.

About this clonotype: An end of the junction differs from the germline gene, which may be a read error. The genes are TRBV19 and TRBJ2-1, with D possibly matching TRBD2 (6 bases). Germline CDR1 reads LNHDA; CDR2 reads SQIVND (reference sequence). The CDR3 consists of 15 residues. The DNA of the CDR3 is TGTGCCGGTAGTATAGGCCCCGGGACTTACAATGAGCAGTTCTTC. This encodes CAGSIGPGTYNEQFF.

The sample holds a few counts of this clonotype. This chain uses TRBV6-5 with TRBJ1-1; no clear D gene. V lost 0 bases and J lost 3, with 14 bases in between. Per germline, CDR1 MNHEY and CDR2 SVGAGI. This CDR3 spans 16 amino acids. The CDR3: CASSYSAGTEYTEAFF. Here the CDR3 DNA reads TGTGCCAGCAGTTACTCAGCAGGCACAGAGTACACTGAAGCTTTCTTT.

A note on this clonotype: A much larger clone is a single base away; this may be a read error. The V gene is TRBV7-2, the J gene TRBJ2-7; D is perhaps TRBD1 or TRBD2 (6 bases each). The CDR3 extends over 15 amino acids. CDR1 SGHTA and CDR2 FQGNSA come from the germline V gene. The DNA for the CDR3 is TGTGTCAGCAGCTTAGCGGTGGACAGTTTTGGCGAGCAGTACTTC. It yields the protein CVSSLAVDSFGEQYF.

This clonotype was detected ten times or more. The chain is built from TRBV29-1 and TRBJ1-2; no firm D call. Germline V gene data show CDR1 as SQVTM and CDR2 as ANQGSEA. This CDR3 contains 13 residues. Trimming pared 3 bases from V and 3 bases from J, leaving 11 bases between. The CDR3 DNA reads TGCAGCGTTGATCTCCGGGCTCACTATGGCTACACCTTC. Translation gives CSVDLRAHYGYTF.

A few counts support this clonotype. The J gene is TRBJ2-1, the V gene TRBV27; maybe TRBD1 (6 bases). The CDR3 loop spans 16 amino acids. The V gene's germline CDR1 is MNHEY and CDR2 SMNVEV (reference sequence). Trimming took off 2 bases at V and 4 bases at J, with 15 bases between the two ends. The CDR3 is CASSLVQGIGYNEQFF. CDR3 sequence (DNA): TGTGCCAGCAGTTTAGTTCAGGGGATCGGTTACAATGAGCAGTTCTTC.

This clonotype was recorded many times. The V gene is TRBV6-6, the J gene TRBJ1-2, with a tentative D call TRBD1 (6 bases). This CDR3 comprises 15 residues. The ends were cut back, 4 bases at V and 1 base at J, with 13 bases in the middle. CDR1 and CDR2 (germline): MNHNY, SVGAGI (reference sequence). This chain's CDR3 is CASSSRTAFNYGYTF. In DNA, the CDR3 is TGTGCCAGCAGTTCCCGGACAGCCTTTAACTATGGCTACACCTTC.

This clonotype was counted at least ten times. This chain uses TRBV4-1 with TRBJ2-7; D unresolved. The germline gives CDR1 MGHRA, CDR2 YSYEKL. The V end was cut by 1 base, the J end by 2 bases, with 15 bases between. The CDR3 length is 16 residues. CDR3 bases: TGCGCCAGCAGCCAAGCGCTAGGCAGTCCCCCCTACGAGCAGTACTTC. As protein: CASSQALGSPPYEQYF.

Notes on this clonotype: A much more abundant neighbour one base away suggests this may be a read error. The CDR3 reads CASSISAGQNEQFF. The CDR3 DNA reads TGTGCCAGCAGCATATCGGCTGGACAAAATGAGCAGTTCTTC. The chain is built from TRBV7-3 and TRBJ2-1; the D gene is possibly TRBD1 (5 bases). V was trimmed by 5 bases and J by 7 bases, leaving 15 bases between them. Germline lookup yields CDR1 SGHTA and CDR2 FQGTGA. This CDR3 has 14 amino acids.

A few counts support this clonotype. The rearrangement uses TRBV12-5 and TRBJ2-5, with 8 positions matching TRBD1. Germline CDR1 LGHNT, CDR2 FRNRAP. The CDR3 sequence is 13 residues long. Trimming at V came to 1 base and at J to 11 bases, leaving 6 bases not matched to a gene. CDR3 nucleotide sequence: TGTGCTAGTGGTTTGGGACAGGGGACGAAGCAGTACTTC. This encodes CASGLGQGTKQYF.

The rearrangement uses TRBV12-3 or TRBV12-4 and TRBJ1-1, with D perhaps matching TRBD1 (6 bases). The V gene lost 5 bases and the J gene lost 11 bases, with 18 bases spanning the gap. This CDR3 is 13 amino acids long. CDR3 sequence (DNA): TGTGCCAGCAGTCCACAGGGTTGGTGGTGGGCTTTCTTT. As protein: CASSPQGWWWAFF.

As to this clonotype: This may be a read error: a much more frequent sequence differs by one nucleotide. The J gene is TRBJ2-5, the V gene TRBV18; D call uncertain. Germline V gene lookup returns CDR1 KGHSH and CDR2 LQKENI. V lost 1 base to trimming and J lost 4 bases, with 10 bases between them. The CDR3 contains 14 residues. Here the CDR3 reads CASSPRLGAETQYF. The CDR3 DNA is TGTGCCAGCTCACCACGTCTGGGTGCAGAGACCCAGTACTTC.

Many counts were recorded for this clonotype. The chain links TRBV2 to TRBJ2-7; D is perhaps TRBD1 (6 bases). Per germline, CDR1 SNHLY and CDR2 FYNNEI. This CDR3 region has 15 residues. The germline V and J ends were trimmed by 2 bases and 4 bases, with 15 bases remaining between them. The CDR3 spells CASSERTEKRYEQYF. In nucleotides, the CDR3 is TGTGCCAGCAGTGAACGGACAGAGAAACGATACGAGCAGTACTTC.

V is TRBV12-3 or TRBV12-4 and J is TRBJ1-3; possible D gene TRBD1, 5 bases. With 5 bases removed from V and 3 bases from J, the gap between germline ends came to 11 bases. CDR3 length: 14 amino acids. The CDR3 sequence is CASSLGAFGNTIYF. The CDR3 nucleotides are TGTGCCAGCAGTCTTGGGGCGTTTGGAAACACCATATATTTT.

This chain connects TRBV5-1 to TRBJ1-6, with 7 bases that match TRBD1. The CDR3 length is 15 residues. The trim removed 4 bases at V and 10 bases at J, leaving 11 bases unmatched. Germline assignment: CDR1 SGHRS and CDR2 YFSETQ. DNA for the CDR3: TGCGCCAGCAGCGCGACGCAGGGAGGGGGCTCACCCCTCCACTTT. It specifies CASSATQGGGSPLHF. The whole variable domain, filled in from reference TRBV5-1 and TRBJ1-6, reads KAGVTQTPRYLIKTRGQQVTLSCSPISGHRSVSWYQQTPGQGLQFLFEYFSETQRNKGNFPGRFSGRQFSNSRSEMNVSTLELGDSALYLCASSATQGGGSPLHFGNGTRLTVT.

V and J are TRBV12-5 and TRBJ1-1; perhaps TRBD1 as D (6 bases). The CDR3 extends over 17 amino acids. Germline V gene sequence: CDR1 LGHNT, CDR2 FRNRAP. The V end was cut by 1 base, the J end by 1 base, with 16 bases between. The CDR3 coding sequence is TGTGCTAGTGGTTTGGAAACCATTCGGACAGAGAACACTGAAGCTTTCTTT. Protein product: CASGLETIRTENTEAFF.

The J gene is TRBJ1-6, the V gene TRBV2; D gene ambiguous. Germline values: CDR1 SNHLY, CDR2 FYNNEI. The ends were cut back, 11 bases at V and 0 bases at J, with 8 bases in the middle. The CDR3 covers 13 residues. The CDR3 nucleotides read TGTGCCGGTGGGAGCTCCTATAATTCACCCCTCCACTTT. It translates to CAGGSSYNSPLHF. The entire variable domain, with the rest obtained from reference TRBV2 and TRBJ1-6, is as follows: EPEVTQTPSHQVTQMGQEVILRCVPISNHLYFYWYRQILGQKVEFLVSFYNNEISEKSEIFDDQFSVERPDGSNFTLKIRSTKLEDSAMYFCAGGSSYNSPLHFGNGTRLTVT.

The CDR3 sequence is CASSVGAGNEQYF. Written as DNA, the CDR3 is TGTGCCAGCAGTGTAGGCGCTGGGAACGAGCAGTACTTC. The chain links TRBV12-3 or TRBV12-4 to TRBJ2-7; D gene uncertain. There are 13 residues in the CDR3. The V end was cut by 5 bases, the J end by 5 bases, with 13 bases between.

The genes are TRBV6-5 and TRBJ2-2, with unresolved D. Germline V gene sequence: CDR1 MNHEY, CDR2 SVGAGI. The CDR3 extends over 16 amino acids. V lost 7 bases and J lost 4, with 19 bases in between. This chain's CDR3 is CASTRSGLSFTGELFF. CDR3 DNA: TGTGCCAGCACCCGGTCTGGGTTATCGTTCACCGGGGAGCTGTTTTTT.

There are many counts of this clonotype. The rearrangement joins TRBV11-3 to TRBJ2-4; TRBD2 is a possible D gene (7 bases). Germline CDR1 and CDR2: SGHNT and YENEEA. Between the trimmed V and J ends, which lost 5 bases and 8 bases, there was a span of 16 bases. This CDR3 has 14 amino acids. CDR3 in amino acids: CASSQGQGGDIQYF. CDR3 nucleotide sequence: TGTGCCAGCAGCCAGGGGCAGGGAGGGGACATTCAGTACTTC.

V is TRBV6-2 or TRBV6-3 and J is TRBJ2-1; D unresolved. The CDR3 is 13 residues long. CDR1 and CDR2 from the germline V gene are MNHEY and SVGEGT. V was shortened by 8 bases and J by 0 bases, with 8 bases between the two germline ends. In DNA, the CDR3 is TGTGCCAGCCAAAAAGACTCCTACAATGAGCAGTTCTTC. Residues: CASQKDSYNEQFF.